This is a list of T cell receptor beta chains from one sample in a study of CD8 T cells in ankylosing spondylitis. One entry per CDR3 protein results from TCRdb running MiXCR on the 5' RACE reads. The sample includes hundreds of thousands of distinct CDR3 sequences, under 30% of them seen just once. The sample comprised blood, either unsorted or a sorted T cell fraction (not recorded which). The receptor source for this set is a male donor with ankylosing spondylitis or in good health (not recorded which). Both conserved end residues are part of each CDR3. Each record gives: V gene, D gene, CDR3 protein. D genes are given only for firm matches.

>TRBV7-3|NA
CASSYLANPPYNEQFF
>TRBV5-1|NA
CASSLDRSSNQPQHF
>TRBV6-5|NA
CASSYIQVPNYGYTF
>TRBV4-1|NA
CASSQGLMSSYNEQFF
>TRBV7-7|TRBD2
CASSSAPGLAGHEQFF
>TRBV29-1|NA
CSVGLNSGNTIYF
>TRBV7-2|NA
CASSATPHQGKTQYF
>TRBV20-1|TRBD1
CSARRQGRNLGNQPQHF
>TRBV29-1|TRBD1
CSGLGQGDGYTF
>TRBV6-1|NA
CASSPTEFGFGYTF
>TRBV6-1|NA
CASRGTPSSYNEQFF
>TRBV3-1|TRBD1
CASRPTGTVGTEAFF
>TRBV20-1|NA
CSARHQVGETQYF
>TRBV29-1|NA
CSVEVGVSGTEAFF
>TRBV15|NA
CATSRDPGNQPQHF
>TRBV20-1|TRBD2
CSARPSGLAGTDTQYF
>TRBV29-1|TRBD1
CSVEDTGTVKNIQYF
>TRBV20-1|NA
CSARRASGDTDTQYF
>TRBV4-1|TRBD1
CASSQQTDRDTQYF
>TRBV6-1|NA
CASSGPTGLNEKLFF
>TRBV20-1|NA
CSASPGLSYNEQFF
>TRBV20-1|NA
CSARDQGFTYEQYF
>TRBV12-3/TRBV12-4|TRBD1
CASSQDRAPTGELFF
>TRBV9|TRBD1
CASSAGQGANTGELFF
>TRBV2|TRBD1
CASRGQPNTEAFF
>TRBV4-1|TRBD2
CASSQDRGSGRASTDTQYF
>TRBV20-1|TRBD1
CSAEGQQGSYNEQFF
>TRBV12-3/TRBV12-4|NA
CASTLHGRGYNEQFF
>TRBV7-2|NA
CASSLARELQETQYF
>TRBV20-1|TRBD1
CSARDRDRTYQETQYF
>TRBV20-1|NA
CSARPSATSYNEQFF
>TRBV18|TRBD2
CASSPPRAGVQETQYF
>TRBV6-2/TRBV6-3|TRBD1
CASSSYRGSSPLHF
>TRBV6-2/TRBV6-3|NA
CASSSLVNFYSNQPQHF
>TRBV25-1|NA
CASSDVRPPGELFF
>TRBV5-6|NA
CASSIPGTGGSPLHF
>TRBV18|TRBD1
CASSPQTGGTYNEQFF
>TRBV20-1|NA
CSARGTQGSQETQYF
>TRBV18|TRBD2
CASSPLAGISSTDTQYF
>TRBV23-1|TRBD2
CASSSFASGADNEQFF
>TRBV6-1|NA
CASSEGAGNNQPQHF